The clone carrying this T cell receptor beta chain was found once. Its target is not known. Clones were read by immunoSEQ multiplex PCR, and TCRdb kept only the in-frame ones, dropping some. The sample carries about 120,000 clones, about 89% recorded once. The CDR3 has 15 amino acids. CDR1 and CDR2 (germline): GTSNPN, SVGIG (reference sequence). Between the trimmed V and J ends, which lost 0 bases and 2 bases, there was a span of 8 bases. This sample is part of a study of T cell responses to AZD1222 COVID-19 vaccine. Study-level points and caveats: Sampling that yielded the repertoires occurred only after the peak T cell response. Most donors were white British, females outnumbered males, and clonal diversity was possibly underestimated. Spike was spanned by vaccine-associated CD4 TCRs, with dominance at 160-218 and 743-854. Just five or six AZD1222 recipients tested seropositive at baseline.

The clonotype was recovered from an adult in good health. The gene calls are TRBV30 and TRBJ2-6; D remains ambiguous. The source material was peripheral blood, sampled on day 0 of MenACWY control vaccination. The CDR3 region is CAWSVGGTGANVLTF. The CDR3 coding sequence is TGTGCCTGGAGTGTAGGTGGAACTGGGGCCAACGTCCTGACTTTC.